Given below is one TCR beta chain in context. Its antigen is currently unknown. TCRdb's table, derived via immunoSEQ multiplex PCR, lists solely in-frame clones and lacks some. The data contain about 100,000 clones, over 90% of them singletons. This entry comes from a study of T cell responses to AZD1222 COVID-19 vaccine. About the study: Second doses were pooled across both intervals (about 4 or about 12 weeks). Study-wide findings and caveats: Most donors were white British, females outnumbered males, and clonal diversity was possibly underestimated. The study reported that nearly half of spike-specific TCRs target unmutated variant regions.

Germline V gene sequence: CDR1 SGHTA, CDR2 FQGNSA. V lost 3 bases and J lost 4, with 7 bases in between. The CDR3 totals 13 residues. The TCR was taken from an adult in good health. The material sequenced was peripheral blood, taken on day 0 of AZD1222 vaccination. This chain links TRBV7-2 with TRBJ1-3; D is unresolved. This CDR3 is CASSFPQGNTIYF. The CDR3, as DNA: TGTGCCAGCAGCTTCCCCCAGGGAAACACCATATATTTT. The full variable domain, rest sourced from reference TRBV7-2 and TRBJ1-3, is GAGVSQSPSNKVTEKGKDVELRCDPISGHTALYWYRQSLGQGLEFLIYFQGNSAPDKSGLPSDRFSAERTGGSVSTLTIQRTQQEDSAVYLCASSFPQGNTIYFGEGSWLTVV.